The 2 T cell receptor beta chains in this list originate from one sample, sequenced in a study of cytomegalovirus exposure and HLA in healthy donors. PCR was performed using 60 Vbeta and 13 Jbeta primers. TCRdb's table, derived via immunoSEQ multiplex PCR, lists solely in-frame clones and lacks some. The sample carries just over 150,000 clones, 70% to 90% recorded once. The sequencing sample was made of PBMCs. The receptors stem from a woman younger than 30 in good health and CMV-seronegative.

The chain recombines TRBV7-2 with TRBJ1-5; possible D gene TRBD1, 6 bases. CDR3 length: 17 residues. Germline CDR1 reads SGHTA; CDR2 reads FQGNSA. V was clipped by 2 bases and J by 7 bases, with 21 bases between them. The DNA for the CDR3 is TGTGCCAGCAGCTTATTAGGGGGAGGGGGGCGCGGACAGCCCCAGCATTTT. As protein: CASSLLGGGGRGQPQHF.

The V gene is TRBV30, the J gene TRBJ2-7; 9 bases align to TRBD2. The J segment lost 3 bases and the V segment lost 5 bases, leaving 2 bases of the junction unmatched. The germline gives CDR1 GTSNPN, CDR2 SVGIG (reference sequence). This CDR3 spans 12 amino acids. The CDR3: CAWASGDYEQYF. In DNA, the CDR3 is TGTGCCTGGGCTAGCGGGGACTACGAGCAGTACTTC.